This TCR beta chain was sequenced for a study of cytomegalovirus exposure and HLA in healthy donors (TCRdb year 2017). In terms of the full investigation: According to an earlier analysis of several hundred of the donors, 150 million to 200 million T cells yielded 90 million to 140 million unique TCR beta sequences and 250 to 350 Gb of sequence data. Roughly 300 gigabases of sequencing data and roughly 90 million unique TCR sequences were included in an early release covering about 620 HLA-typed donors. Of the approximately 400 genotyped donors, 65% to 90% were placed in the genetic ancestry cluster associated with self-reported Caucasian donors. The study was designed to test whether signatures of past pathogen exposure could be identified by cataloging public T cell receptors. Using immunosequencing, the study profiled T cell repertoires from about 620 subjects and related those repertoires to cytomegalovirus serostatus. A separate validation cohort of 90 to 150 different subjects was used in addition to the 666-subject first cohort. The study combined high-throughput TCR immunosequencing, statistical association of individual TCRs with disease status, and machine learning to predict cytomegalovirus infection status. To study patterns of TCR occurrence, a later analysis re-analyzed previously published TCR beta repertoires from under 750 donors and added high-resolution HLA genotyping. In the later analysis, no new phenotypic data were used to find candidate immune exposures; instead, reliance was placed on TCR beta sequences and their occurrence across donors. An earlier analysis of about 600 of the donors used high-throughput TCR beta sequencing to judge whether each TCR beta V gene segment behaved as functional or pseudogenic. Alongside the repertoire data, information on donor age, sex, ethnicity and CMV serostatus was compiled. Genome-wide SNP genotypes for about three fifths of the 666 donors were used in a later genetic analysis, which treated that subset as a discovery cohort. All discovery cohort repertoires had been generated using a single sequencing platform. Both class I and class II loci were covered by HLA typing, at four-digit resolution. The number of typed donors differed by locus: roughly 629-630 for A, B, C, DRB1 and DQB1; 500 to 550 for DQA1; some 610 for DPA1; and roughly 490 for DPB1. Roughly five DR-DQ haplotypes were handled as single units for association and clustering because linkage in the cohort was strong. On average, around 240,000 unique TCR beta nucleotide sequences were sequenced per donor among 398 genotyped donors of the cohort, with roughly 18% of those sequences being non-productive. What the research found in general, with its limitations: Compared with the roughly 670-donor mean, donors in an Asian-associated ancestry cluster had fewer N-insertions in productive TCRs, according to a later genetic analysis. Linkage disequilibrium might explain the correlated functional status among segregating V segments, but an unknown experimental factor could not be ruled out. Because HLA typing was unavailable for some donors at each locus, only the typed subset was used in association tests. In a later analysis, HLA-associated TCR beta chains showed more clonal expansion and lower generation probabilities than non-associated chains that were equally common. The classifier was reported to diagnose cytomegalovirus status with high specificity and sensitivity in both the original and validation cohorts. A cluster of highly shared sequence variants was judged likely to represent a technical artifact of the sequencing pipeline. At a false discovery rate of 0.05, a later analysis linked some 17,000 TCR beta sequences to specific HLA alleles. Strong co-occurrence of HLA alleles, especially DR and DQ, made assigning TCR associations to individual alleles difficult. In vitro tests confirmed that a few of the cytomegalovirus-associated TCR beta chains recognize cytomegalovirus antigens. Most TCR sequences were observed very rarely across donors, whereas some public TCRs were present in many individuals. According to a later analysis, TCR association rates differed among HLA loci, with DRB1 alleles showing the most associated TCRs and HLA-C alleles showing the fewest. A further reported finding was that TCR beta sequences accurately predicted the HLA-A and HLA-B alleles for most subjects in the first cohort. Because the 87-base-pair reads could not distinguish some IMGT-functional V segments, including TRBV6-2 and TRBV6-3, those segments were excluded. This cohort had only TCR beta chains sequenced, and the lack of alpha or paired-chain data limited which features could be detected. The authors suggested that the approach could potentially be extended to other disease states and immunological phenotypes. According to a later analysis, most CMV-associated TCR beta chains appeared to be HLA-restricted, and the HLA associations seemed to be driven largely by CMV exposure. Immune exposure information for the cohort was limited to CMV serostatus. A later analysis reported that several top co-occurrence clusters appeared linked to parvovirus B19, influenza, CMV and Epstein-Barr virus. Roughly uniform sequencing depth across donors was assumed in presence/absence analyses, although this assumption may not hold. The study listed approximately 160 TCR beta chains as associated with cytomegalovirus. A later genetic analysis associated a missense DCLRE1C variant with V-gene and J-gene trimming of TCR beta chains, and an independent cohort replicated the association. Because counts were too low, roughly 16 rarely observed V segments, including chromosome 9 orphons, were excluded from the earlier analysis of several hundred of the donors. Broadly in line with IMGT annotations, most TCR beta V segments showed up in productive rearrangements about 87% or about 30% of the time in an earlier analysis of about 500 of the donors.

In total, just over 650 healthy bone marrow donors made up the cohort. At the time of sampling, every cohort member was nominally healthy, though immune exposures that went unrecorded were likely present. The donor was CMV seronegative and was included in the group of a few hundred seronegative cohort members. A peripheral blood sample was collected from each donor, and TCR beta sequencing was performed on peripheral blood mononuclear cells. Genomic DNA extraction from the blood cell samples was performed with the Qiagen DNeasy Blood Extraction Kit. In the germline V gene (reference sequence), CDR1 corresponds to DFQATT and CDR2 to SNEGSKA. From the cysteine through the phenylalanine, the CDR3 covers 10 amino acids. Just CDR3 DNA is preserved here, 30 bases in frame from base 1. The V and J ends are trimmed by 5 bases and 11 bases, leaving 12 bases between them. This clone was observed a few times. Its specific antigen is unknown. Per-nucleotide qualities are absent, and no much larger clonotype sits a single base away.

The library was generated by the immunoSEQ multiplex PCR assay. The multiplex PCR relied on a mix of 60 forward primers for TCR Vbeta segments and 13 reverse primers for TCR Jbeta segments. Amplification of the CDR3 region of rearranged TCR beta genes was performed with a multiplex PCR assay on genomic DNA. On the Illumina HiSeq System, the amplified TCR beta libraries were sequenced as 87-base-pair reads. The study's processing was this. A later analysis tallied 70 million to 100 million unique TCR beta chains across the 600 to 700 repertoires, and around 12 million of those chains were shared by two or more donors. Raw reads were error-corrected and collapsed into unique sequences by a nearest-neighbor algorithm in which closely related sequences were merged to remove PCR and sequencing errors. Alignment of CDR3 sequences to IMGT reference sequences was used to assign V, D and J gene segments. For a sequence to be retained, at least a six-nucleotide match to both a V gene segment and a J gene segment was required. Rearrangements were classified as productive when the CDR3 lacked stop codons and remained in frame with V and J, and all other rearrangements were classified as non-productive. CDR3 was defined according to IMGT convention as the region running from the second conserved V-encoded cysteine to the conserved J-encoded phenylalanine. Sequences without an unambiguous match to a single V gene segment were excluded from the earlier analysis of 500 to 700 of the donors. An earlier analysis of 587 of the donors called V segments functional above 56.7% productive rearrangements and segregating when the between-donor standard deviation exceeded 5%. A statistical classification framework was developed to diagnose cytomegalovirus status using the catalog of TCR beta chain sequences. V and J gene assignment, in a later analysis, came from comparing TCR nucleotide sequences with IMGT/GENE-DB human TR gene sequences. The TCRdist pipeline was used in a later analysis to assign CDR3 sequences and most-parsimonious VDJ recombination scenarios. A later analysis defined each TCR beta chain by its CDR3 amino acid sequence plus V-gene family, and excluded reads lacking a unique V-gene family. As a way to deal with suspected cross-contamination and a sequencing artifact, a later analysis dropped roughly 600 nucleotide sequences that were highly shared and had low generation probability. For each public chain, a later analysis derived a clonal expansion index from normalized ranks of inferred template counts within each repertoire. A later analysis computed generation probabilities with a VDJ recombination model fitted to out-of-frame rearrangements, and checked the results against IGoR. In a later analysis, hypergeometric tests were used to score TCR-TCR, TCR-HLA and TCR-CMV co-occurrence, with a repertoire-size bias correction applied to TCR pairs. A later analysis estimated false discovery rates by permuting HLA or CMV assignments 20 times. A later analysis grouped co-occurring TCRs with DBSCAN, adding TCRdist sequence similarity when clustering within HLA-allele-positive subsets. Co-occurrence clustering excluded repertoires with fewer than 30,000 or more than 120,000 public chains, plus five with anomalous nucleotide sharing. In TCRdb, the immuneACCESS table is reduced to in-frame sequences with V and J assigned. These tables do not hold every clone; where another copy was compared, an unresolved V gene accounts for under half, and the others remain unexplained. That table furnishes V, J and clone size, whereas the DNA furnished D and trimming. This sample comprises some 180,000 clones, just over 75% of them detected only once. Of the sample, less than 1.5% falls within the top ten clones.

The receptor comes from a man aged 18 to 35 in good health and CMV-seronegative. The V and J segments used are TRBV20-1 and TRBJ1-1, with the D gene too uncertain to name. Sequenced: PBMCs. The sequence in DNA is TGCAGTGCTCGGGGAAGTACGGCTTTCTTT. Its translation reads: CSARGSTAFF.